A single T cell receptor beta chain is shown here with its context. Antigen specificity is unknown. These data are taken from a study of vaccination and CD4 T cells after COVID-19. This CDR3 has 11 amino acids. The germline gives CDR1 SGHNT, CDR2 YYREEE (reference sequence). Trimming took 2 bases from V and 2 from J, leaving 1 base between them. Treatment indicated: roughly ten-day PBMC culture with coronavirus spike peptide pools or control peptides (ViraFEST assay). Antigen-specific T cell expansion with peptide pools preceded TCR sequencing in the ViraFEST approach. Cultured CD4+ T cell DNA underwent sequencing with the Oncomine TCR Beta short-read assay. TCRdb independently ran MiXCR on the PCR reads; one entry per CDR3 protein. The sample has 2,600 or so distinct CDR3 sequences, 28% seen once.

J is TRBJ2-5 and V is TRBV5-4; D call uncertain. The clonotype was recovered from a human donor who had recovered from COVID-19. Sequences were derived from CD4+ T cells from blood, cultured in vitro, sampled after SARS-CoV-2 vaccination. The CDR3 sequence is CASSLQETQYF. In DNA, the CDR3 is TGTGCCAGCAGCTTACAAGAGACCCAGTACTTC.